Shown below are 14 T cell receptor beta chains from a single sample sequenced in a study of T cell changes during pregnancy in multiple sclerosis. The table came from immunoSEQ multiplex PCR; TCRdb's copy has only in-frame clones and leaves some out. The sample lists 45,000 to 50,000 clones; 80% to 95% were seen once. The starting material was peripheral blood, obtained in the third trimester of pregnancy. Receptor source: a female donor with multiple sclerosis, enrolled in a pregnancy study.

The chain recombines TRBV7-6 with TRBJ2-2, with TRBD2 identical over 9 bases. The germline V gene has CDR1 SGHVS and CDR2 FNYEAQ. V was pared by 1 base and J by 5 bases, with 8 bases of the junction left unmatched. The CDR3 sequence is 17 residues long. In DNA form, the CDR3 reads TGTGCCAGCAGCTTAGGGGCGGGAGGGCCTTGGACCGGGGAGCTGTTTTTT. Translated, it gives CASSLGAGGPWTGELFF.

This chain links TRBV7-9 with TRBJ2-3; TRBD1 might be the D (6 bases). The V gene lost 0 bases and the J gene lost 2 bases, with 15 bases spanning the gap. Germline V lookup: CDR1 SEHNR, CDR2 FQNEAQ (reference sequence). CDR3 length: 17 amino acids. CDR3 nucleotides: TGTGCCAGCAGCTTAGCACAGGGATTTGGAAACACAGATACGCAGTATTTT. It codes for CASSLAQGFGNTDTQYF.

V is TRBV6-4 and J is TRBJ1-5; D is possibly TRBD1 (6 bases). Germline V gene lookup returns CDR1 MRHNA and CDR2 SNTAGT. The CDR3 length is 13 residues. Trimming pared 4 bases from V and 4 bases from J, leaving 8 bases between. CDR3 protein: CASSAGANQPQHF. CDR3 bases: TGTGCCAGCAGTGCAGGGGCAAATCAGCCCCAGCATTTT.

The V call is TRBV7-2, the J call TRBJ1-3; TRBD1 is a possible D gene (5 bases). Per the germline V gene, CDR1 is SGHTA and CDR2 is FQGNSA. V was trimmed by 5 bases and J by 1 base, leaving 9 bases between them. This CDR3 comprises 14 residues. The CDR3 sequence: CASSAGLSGNTIYF. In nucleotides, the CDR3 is TGTGCCAGCAGCGCGGGACTTTCTGGAAACACCATATATTTT.

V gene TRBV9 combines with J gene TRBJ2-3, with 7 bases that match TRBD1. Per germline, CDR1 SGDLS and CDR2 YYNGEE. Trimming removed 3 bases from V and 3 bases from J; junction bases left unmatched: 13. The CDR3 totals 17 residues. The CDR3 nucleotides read TGTGCCAGCAGCGGAGGGGAACCGGGACAGTTTACAGATACGCAGTATTTT. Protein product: CASSGGEPGQFTDTQYF.

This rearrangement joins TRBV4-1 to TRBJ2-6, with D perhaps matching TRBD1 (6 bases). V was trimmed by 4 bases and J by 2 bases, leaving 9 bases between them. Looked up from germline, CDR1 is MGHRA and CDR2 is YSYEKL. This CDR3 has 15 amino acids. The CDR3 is CASSPYRAGANVLTF. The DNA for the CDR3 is TGCGCCAGCAGCCCATACAGGGCTGGGGCCAACGTCCTGACTTTC.

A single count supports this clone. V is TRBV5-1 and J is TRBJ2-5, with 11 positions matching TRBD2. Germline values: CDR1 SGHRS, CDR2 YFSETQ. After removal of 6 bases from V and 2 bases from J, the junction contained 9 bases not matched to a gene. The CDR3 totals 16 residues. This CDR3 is CASTTGGTSGQETQYF. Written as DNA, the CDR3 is TGCGCCAGCACCACTGGAGGGACTAGCGGACAAGAGACCCAGTACTTC.

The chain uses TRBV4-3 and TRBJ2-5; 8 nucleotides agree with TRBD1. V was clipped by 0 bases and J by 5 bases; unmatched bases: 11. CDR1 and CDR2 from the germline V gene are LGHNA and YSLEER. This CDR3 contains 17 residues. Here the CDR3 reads CASSQDWDAGGLETQYF. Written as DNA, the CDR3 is TGCGCCAGCAGCCAAGATTGGGACGCAGGGGGCTTGGAGACCCAGTACTTC.

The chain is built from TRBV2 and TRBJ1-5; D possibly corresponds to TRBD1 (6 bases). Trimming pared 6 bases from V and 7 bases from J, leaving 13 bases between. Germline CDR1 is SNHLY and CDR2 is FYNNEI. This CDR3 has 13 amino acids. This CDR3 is CASSPGQFQPQHF. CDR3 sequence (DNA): TGTGCCAGCAGCCCCGGACAGTTCCAGCCCCAGCATTTT.

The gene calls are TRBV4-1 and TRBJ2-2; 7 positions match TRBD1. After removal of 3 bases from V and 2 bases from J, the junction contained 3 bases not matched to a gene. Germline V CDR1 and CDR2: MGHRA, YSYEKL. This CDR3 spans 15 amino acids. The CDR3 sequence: CASSHTGDNTGELFF. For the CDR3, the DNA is TGCGCCAGCAGCCATACAGGGGACAACACCGGGGAGCTGTTTTTT.

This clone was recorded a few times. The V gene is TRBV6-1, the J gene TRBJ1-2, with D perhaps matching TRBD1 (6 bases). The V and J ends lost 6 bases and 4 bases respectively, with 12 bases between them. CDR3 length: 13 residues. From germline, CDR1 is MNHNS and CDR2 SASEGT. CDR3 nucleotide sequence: TGTGCCAGCAGCCAAGGGGGGGGCTATGGCTACACCTTC. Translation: CASSQGGGYGYTF.

CDR3 amino acids: CASSQPTGPQETQYF. CDR3 bases: TGTGCCAGCAGCCAACCAACAGGGCCTCAAGAGACCCAGTACTTC. The genes are TRBV5-4 and TRBJ2-5; D may be TRBD1 (6 bases). Trimming shortened V by 4 bases and J by 2 bases, and 15 bases separated the two germline ends. Germline lookup yields CDR1 SGHNT and CDR2 YYREEE (reference sequence). The CDR3 consists of 15 residues.

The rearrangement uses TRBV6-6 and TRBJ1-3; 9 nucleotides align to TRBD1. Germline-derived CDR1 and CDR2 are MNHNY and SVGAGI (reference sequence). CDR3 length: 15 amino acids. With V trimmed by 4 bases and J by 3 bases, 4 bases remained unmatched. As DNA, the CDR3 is TGTGCCAGCAGTTTAACGACAGGGGGTGGAAACACCATATATTTT. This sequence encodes CASSLTTGGGNTIYF.

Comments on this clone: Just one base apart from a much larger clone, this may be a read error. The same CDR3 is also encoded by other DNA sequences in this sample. The CDR3 spells CASRAGQENTEAFF. The DNA for the CDR3 is TGTGCCAGCAGAGCTGGACAGGAAAACACTGAAGCTTTCTTT. The chain recombines TRBV6-4 with TRBJ1-1; 7 nucleotides match TRBD1. Trimming at V came to 6 bases and at J to 2 bases, leaving 6 bases not matched to a gene. The V gene's germline CDR1 is MRHNA and CDR2 SNTAGT. The CDR3 length is 14 residues.